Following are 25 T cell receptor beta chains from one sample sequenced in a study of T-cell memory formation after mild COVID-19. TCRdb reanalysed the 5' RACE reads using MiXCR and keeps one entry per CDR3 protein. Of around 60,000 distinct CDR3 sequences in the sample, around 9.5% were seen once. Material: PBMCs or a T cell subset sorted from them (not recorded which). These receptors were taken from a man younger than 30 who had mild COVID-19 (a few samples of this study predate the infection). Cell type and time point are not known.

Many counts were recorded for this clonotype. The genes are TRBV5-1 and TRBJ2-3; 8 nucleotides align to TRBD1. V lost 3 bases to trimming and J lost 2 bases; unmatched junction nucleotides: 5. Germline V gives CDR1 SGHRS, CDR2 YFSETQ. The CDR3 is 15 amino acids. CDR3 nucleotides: TGCGCCAGCAGCTGGACAGGGCAGTTCACAGATACGCAGTATTTT. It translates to CASSWTGQFTDTQYF.

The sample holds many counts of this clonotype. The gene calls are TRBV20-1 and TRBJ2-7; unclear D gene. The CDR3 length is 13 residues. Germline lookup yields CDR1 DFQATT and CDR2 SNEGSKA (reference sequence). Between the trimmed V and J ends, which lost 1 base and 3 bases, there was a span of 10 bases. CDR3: CSARGPSNYEQYF. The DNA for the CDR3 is TGCAGTGCTAGAGGCCCATCCAACTACGAGCAGTACTTC.

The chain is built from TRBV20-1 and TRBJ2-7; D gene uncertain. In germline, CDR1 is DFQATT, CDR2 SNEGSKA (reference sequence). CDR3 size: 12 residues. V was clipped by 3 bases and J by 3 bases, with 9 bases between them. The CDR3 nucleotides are TGCAGTGCTAGTCCGAAGAGCTACGAGCAGTACGTC. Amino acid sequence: CSASPKSYEQYV.

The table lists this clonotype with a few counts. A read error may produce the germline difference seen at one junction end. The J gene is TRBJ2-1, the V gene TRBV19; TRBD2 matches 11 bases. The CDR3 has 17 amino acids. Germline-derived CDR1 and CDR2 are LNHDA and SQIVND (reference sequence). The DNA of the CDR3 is TGTGCCAGTAGAATAGCGGGGGGGCCAACCTCCTACAATGAGCAGTTCTTC. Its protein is CASRIAGGPTSYNEQFF.

The CDR3 loop is CATNRGEGSTDTQYF. The CDR3 DNA reads TGTGCCACTAACAGGGGTGAAGGATCGACAGATACGCAGTATTTT. The rearrangement joins TRBV19 to TRBJ2-3; 7 bases fit TRBD1. This CDR3 comprises 15 residues. Trimming at V came to 10 bases and at J to 3 bases, leaving 13 bases not matched to a gene. Germline-derived CDR1 and CDR2 are LNHDA and SQIVND (reference sequence).

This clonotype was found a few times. CDR3 protein: CASSYSSGSTDTQYF. CDR3 DNA: TGTGCCAGCAGTTACTCGTCAGGGAGCACAGATACGCAGTATTTT. The gene calls are TRBV6-6 and TRBJ2-3, with D perhaps matching TRBD1 (5 bases). CDR3 length equals 15 residues. Trimming took 0 bases from V and 0 from J, leaving 7 bases between them. Germline V gene lookup returns CDR1 MNHNY and CDR2 SVGAGI (reference sequence).

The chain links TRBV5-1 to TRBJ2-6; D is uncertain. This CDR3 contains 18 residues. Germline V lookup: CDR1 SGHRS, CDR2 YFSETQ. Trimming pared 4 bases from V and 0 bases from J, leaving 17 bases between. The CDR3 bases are TGCGCCAGCAGCGAAACAGCTGCCAGGACCTCTGGGGCCAACGTCCTGACTTTC. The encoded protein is CASSETAARTSGANVLTF.

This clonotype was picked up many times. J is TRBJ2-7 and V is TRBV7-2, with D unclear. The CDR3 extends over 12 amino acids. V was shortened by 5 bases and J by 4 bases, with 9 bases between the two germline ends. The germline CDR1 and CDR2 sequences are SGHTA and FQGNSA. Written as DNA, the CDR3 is TGTGCCAGCAGCCTACGTGAATACGAGCAGTACTTC. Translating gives CASSLREYEQYF.

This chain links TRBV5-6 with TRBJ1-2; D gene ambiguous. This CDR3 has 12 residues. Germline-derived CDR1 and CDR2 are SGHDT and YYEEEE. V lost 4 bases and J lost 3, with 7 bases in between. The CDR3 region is CASSLPDYGYTF. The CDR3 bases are TGTGCCAGCAGCCTACCGGACTATGGCTACACCTTC.

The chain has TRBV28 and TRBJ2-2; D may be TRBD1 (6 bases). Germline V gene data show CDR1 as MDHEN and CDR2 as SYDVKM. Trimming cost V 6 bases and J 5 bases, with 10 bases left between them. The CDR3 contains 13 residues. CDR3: CASRSGVTGELFF. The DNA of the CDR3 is TGTGCCAGCAGGTCAGGGGTTACCGGGGAGCTGTTTTTT.

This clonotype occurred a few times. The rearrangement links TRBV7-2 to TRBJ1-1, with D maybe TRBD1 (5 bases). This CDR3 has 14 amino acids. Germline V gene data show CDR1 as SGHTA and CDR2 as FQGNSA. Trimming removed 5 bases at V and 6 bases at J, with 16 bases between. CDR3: CASSPRERYAEAFF. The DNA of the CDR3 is TGTGCCAGCAGCCCCAGGGAGAGATACGCTGAAGCTTTCTTT. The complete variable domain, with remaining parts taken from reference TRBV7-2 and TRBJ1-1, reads GAGVSQSPSNKVTEKGKDVELRCDPISGHTALYWYRQSLGQGLEFLIYFQGNSAPDKSGLPSDRFSAERTGGSVSTLTIQRTQQEDSAVYLCASSPRERYAEAFFGQGTRLTVV.

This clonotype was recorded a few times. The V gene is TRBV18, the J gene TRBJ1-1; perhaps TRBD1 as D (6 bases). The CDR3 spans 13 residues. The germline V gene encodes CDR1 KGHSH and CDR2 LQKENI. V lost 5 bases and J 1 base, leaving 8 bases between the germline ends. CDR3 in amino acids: CASSTGSNTEAFF. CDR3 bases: TGTGCCAGCTCAACAGGGTCGAACACTGAAGCTTTCTTT.

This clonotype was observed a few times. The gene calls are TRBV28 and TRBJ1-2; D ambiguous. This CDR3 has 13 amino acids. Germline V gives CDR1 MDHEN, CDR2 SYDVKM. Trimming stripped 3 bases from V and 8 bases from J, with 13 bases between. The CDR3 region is CASSLYGPGGYTF. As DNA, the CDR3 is TGTGCCAGCAGTTTGTACGGTCCTGGCGGCTACACCTTC.

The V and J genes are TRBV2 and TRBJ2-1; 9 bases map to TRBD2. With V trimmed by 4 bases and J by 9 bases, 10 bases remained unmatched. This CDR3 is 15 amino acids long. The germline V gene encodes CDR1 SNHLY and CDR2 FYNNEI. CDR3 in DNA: TGTGCCAGCAGTGTGGGGCGGGGGGGCCGGTTTGAGCAGTTCTTC. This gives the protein CASSVGRGGRFEQFF. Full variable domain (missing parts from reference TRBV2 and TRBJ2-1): EPEVTQTPSHQVTQMGQEVILRCVPISNHLYFYWYRQILGQKVEFLVSFYNNEISEKSEIFDDQFSVERPDGSNFTLKIRSTKLEDSAMYFCASSVGRGGRFEQFFGPGTRLTVL.

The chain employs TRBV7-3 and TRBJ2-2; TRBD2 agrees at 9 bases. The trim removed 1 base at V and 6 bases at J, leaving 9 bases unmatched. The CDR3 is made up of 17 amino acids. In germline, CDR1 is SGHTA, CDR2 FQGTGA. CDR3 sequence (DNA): TGTGCCAGCAGCTTAAACCCCCCGGGACTAGCAGCCGGGGAGCTGTTTTTT. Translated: CASSLNPPGLAAGELFF. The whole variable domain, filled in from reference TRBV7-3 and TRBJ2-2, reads GAGVSQTPSNKVTEKGKYVELRCDPISGHTALYWYRQSLGQGPEFLIYFQGTGAADDSGLPNDRFFAVRPEGSVSTLKIQRTERGDSAVYLCASSLNPPGLAAGELFFGEGSRLTVL.

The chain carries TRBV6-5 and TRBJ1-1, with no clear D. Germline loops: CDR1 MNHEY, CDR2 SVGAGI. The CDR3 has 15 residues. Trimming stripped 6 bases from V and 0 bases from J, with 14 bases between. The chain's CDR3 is CASRAGRFMNTEAFF. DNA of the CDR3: TGTGCCAGCAGGGCGGGTAGGTTCATGAACACTGAAGCTTTCTTT.

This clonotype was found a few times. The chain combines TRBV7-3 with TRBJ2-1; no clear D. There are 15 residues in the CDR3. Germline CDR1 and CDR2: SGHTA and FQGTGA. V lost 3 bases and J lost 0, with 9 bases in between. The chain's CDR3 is CASSFFGGSYNEQFF. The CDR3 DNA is TGTGCCAGCAGCTTTTTCGGCGGCTCCTACAATGAGCAGTTCTTC.

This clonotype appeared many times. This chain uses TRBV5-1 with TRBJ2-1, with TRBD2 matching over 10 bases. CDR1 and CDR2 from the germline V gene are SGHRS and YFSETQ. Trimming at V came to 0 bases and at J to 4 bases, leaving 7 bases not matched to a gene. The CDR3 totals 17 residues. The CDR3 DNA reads TGCGCCAGCAGCTTGGATAGCGGGGGGTTGAATTACAATGAGCAGTTCTTC. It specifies CASSLDSGGLNYNEQFF.

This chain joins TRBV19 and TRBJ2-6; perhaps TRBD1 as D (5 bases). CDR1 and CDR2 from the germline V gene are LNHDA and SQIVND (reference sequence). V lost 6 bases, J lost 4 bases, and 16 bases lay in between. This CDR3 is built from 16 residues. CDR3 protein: CASSAQVLGGANVLTF. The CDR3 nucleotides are TGTGCCAGTAGCGCACAGGTTCTGGGAGGGGCCAACGTCCTGACTTTC.

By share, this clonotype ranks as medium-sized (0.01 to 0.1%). CDR3 sequence: CASSQGARINNEQFF. CDR3 nucleotides: TGCGCCAGCAGCCAAGGGGCCAGGATTAACAATGAGCAGTTCTTC. The genes are TRBV4-3 and TRBJ2-1; no reliable D call. CDR1 LGHNA and CDR2 YSLEER come from the germline V gene. V was shortened by 1 base and J by 5 bases, with 12 bases between the two germline ends. The length of the CDR3 is 15 residues.

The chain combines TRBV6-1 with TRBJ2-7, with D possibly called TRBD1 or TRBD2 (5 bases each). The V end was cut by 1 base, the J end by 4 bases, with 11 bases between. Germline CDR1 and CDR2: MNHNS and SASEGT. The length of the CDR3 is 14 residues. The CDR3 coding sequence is TGTGCCAGCAGTGAAGGGGGGACCCGGTACGAGCAGTACGTC. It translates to CASSEGGTRYEQYV.

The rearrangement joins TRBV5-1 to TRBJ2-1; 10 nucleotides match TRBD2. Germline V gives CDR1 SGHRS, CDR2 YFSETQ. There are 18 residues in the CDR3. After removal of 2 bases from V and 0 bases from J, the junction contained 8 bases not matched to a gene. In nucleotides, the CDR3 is TGCGCCAGCAGCTTTCTAGCGGGGGCCTTCAGCTCCTACAATGAGCAGTTCTTC. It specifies CASSFLAGAFSSYNEQFF.

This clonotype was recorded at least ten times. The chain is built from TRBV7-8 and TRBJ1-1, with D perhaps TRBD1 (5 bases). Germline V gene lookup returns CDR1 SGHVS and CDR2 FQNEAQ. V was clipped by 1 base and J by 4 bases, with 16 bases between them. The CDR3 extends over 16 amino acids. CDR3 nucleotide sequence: TGTGCCAGCAGCTTAGTTCCAGGGCTTATCCTCACTGAAGCTTTCTTT. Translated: CASSLVPGLILTEAFF.

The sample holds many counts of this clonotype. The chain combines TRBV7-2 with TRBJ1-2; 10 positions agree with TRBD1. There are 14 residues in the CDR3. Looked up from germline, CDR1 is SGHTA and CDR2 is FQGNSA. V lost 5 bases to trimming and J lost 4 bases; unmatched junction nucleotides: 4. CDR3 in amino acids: CASSARDRGYGYTF. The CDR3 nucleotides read TGTGCCAGCAGCGCCCGGGACAGGGGCTATGGCTACACCTTC.

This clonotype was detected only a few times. CDR3 loop: CATTIRGTDTQYF. For the CDR3, the DNA is TGTGCCACTACGATCAGGGGCACAGATACGCAGTATTTT. This sequence joins TRBV27 and TRBJ2-3, with D possibly TRBD1 on 5 matching bases. The CDR3 is 13 amino acids. V shed 10 bases and J shed 1 base, with 12 bases lying between them. Germline loops: CDR1 MNHEY, CDR2 SMNVEV (reference sequence).